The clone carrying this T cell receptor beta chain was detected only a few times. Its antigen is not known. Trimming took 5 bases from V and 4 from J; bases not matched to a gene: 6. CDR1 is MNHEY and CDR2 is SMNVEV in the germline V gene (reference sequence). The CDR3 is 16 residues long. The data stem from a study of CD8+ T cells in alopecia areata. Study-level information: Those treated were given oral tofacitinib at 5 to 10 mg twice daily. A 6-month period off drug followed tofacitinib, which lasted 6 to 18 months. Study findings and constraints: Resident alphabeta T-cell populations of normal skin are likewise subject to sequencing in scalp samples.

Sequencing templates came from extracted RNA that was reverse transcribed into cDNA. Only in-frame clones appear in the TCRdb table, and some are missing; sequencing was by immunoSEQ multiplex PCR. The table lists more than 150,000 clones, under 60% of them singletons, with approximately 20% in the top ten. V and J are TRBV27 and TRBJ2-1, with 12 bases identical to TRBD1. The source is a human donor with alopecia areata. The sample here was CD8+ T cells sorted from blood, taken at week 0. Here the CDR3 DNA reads TGTGCCAGCAGTCTGGGGGGACAGGGGGCGTACAATGAGCAGTTCTTC. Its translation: CASSLGGQGAYNEQFF.